Given below is one TCR beta chain in context. These data originate in a study of blood T cell repertoires in COVID-19. Study-wide context: Italy, Spain and the United States were the sources of the convalescent and acute COVID-19 samples. From T cells, B-cell-depleted T cells, or PBMCs came the material, which was cDNA or gDNA.

Trimming removed 1 base from V and 0 bases from J, with 7 bases in between. CDR1 LGHNA and CDR2 YNFKEQ come from the germline V gene. The CDR3 covers 15 residues. Original handling: Estimation of nucleated cell counts was performed using reference gene primer amplification. TCRdb keeps only in-frame clones here, not all; method: immunoSEQ multiplex PCR. That table furnishes V, J and clone size, whereas the DNA furnished D and trimming. The sample holds about 160,000 clones; about 86% are singletons and the top ten take roughly 7%. This clonotype was sampled from a man aged 45 to 65 with active or convalescent COVID-19. The chain recombines TRBV4-2 with TRBJ1-3; D is unresolved. Sequencing was carried out using peripheral blood. The CDR3 nucleotides are TGTGCCAGCAGCCAAGTCCTGAGCTCTGGAAACACCATATATTTT. Translating gives CASSQVLSSGNTIYF.